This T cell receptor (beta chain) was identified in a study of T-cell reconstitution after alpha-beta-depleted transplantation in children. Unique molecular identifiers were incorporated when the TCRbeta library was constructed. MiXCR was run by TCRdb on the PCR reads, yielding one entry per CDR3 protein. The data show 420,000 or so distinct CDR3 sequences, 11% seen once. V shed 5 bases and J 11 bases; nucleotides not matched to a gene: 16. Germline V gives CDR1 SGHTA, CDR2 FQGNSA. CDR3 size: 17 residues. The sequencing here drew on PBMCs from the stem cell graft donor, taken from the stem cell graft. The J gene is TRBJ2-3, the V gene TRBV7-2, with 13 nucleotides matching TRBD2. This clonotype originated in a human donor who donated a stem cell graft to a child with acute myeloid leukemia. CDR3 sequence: CASSPRPRTSGGRWQYF. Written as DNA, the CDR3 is TGTGCCAGCAGCCCCCGACCCAGGACTAGCGGGGGACGGTGGCAGTATTTT.